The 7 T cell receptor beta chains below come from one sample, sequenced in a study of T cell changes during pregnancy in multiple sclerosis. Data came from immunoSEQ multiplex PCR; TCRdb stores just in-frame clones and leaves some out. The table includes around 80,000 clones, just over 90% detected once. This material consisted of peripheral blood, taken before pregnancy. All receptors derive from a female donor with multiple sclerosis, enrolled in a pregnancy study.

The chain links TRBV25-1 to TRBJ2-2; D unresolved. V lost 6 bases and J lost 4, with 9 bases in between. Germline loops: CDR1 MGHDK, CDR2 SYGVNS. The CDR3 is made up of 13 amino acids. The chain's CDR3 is CASRFESTGELFF. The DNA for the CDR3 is TGTGCCAGCAGATTCGAGTCCACCGGGGAGCTGTTTTTT.

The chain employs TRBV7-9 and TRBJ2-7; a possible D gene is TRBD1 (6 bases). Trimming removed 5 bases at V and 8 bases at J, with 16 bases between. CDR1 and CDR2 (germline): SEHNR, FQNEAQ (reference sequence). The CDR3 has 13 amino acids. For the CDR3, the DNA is TGTGCCAGCAGCGACCGACAGGCCGGACAGCAGTACTTC. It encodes CASSDRQAGQQYF.

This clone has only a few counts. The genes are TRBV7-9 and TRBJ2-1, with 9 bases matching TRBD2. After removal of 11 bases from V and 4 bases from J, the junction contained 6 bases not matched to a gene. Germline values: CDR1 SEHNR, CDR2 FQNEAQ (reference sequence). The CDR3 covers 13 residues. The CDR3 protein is CAFLAGIYNEQFF. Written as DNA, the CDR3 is TGTGCCTTTCTAGCGGGGATATACAATGAGCAGTTCTTC.

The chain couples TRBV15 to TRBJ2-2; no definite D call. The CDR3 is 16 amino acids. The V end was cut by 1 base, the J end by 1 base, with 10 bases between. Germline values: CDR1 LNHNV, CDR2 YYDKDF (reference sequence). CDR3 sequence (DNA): TGTGCCACCAGCAGAGGTGTTTCGGGGAACACCGGGGAGCTGTTTTTT. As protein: CATSRGVSGNTGELFF.

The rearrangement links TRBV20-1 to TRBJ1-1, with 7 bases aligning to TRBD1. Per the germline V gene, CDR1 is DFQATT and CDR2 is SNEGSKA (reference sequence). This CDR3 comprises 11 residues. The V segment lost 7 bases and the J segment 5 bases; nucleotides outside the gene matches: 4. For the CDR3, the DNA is TGCAGTGGATACAGGGGAACTGAAGCTTTCTTT. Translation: CSGYRGTEAFF.

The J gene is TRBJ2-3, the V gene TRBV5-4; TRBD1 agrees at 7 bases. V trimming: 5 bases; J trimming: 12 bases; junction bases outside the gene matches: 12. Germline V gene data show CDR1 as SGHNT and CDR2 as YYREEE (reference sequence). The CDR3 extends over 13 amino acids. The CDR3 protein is CASSPDRVGSQYF. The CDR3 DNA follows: TGTGCCAGCAGTCCAGACAGGGTAGGCTCACAGTATTTT.

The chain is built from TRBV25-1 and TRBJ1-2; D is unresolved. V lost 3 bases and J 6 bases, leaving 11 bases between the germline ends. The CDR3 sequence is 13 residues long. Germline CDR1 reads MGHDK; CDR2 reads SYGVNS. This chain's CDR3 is CASSEVQYHGYTF. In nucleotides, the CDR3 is TGTGCCAGCAGTGAGGTTCAGTACCATGGCTACACCTTC.